These 6 T cell receptor beta chains came from one sample sequenced in a study of OX40 agonist ivuxolimab in advanced cancers. TCRdb's copy holds only in-frame clones and misses some; the assay was immunoSEQ multiplex PCR. The sample consists of approximately 76,000 clones, about 93% of them appearing once. The specimen was CD4+ or CD8+ T cells sorted from blood, collected in a trial of the OX40 agonist ivuxolimab. Source of these receptors: an adult with an advanced solid tumor such as melanoma, head and neck, liver or kidney cancer.

The chain has TRBV4-3 and TRBJ2-7; D tentatively reads TRBD1 or TRBD2 (5 bases each). The CDR3 is 15 amino acids. Germline-derived CDR1 and CDR2 are LGHNA and YSLEER. V was shortened by 0 bases and J by 3 bases, with 12 bases between the two germline ends. Here the CDR3 DNA reads TGCGCCAGCAGCCAAGATCGGGGTGGGGGCTACGAGCAGTACTTC. This codes for CASSQDRGGGYEQYF.

This sequence joins TRBV7-9 and TRBJ2-1, with 11 bases aligning to TRBD2. This CDR3 has 15 amino acids. The V and J ends lost 5 bases and 10 bases, in that order; junction bases with no gene match: 10. Germline-derived CDR1 and CDR2 are SEHNR and FQNEAQ (reference sequence). The CDR3 DNA reads TGTGCCAGCAGCCGCCTGGCTAGCGGGAGGCACGAGCAGTTCTTC. Amino acids: CASSRLASGRHEQFF. The full variable domain, rest sourced from reference TRBV7-9 and TRBJ2-1, is DTGVSQNPRHKITKRGQNVTFRCDPISEHNRLYWYRQTLGQGPEFLTYFQNEAQLEKSRLLSDRFSAERPKGSFSTLEIQRTEQGDSAMYLCASSRLASGRHEQFFGPGTRLTVL.

V is TRBV29-1 and J is TRBJ2-7, with 8 bases identical to TRBD2. Germline CDR1 reads SQVTM; CDR2 reads ANQGSEA. This CDR3 comprises 12 residues. The J segment lost 6 bases and the V segment lost 7 bases, leaving 8 bases of the junction unmatched. The CDR3 sequence: CSAYGTSIEQYF. For the CDR3, the DNA is TGCAGCGCCTACGGGACTAGTATCGAGCAGTACTTC.

V usage is TRBV4-1 and J usage is TRBJ2-7; 10 bases map to TRBD2. Germline assignment: CDR1 MGHRA and CDR2 YSYEKL. The CDR3 has 16 amino acids. With 1 base clipped from V and 0 bases from J, the junction kept 3 bases outside the gene matches. CDR3 loop: CASSQGLAGYSYEQYF. CDR3 nucleotide sequence: TGCGCCAGCAGCCAAGGACTAGCGGGTTACTCCTACGAGCAGTACTTC.

J is TRBJ2-1 and V is TRBV11-2; D uncertain. The V end was cut by 1 base, the J end by 9 bases, with 7 bases between. The CDR3 is 12 amino acids. The V gene's germline CDR1 is SGHAT and CDR2 FQNNGV. The CDR3 protein is CASSLVVVEQFF. In nucleotides, the CDR3 is TGTGCCAGCAGCTTAGTAGTAGTTGAGCAGTTCTTC.

This chain connects TRBV27 to TRBJ1-2; possibly TRBD1 for D (6 bases). Per germline, CDR1 MNHEY and CDR2 SMNVEV (reference sequence). V was clipped by 5 bases and J by 6 bases, with 16 bases between them. This CDR3 comprises 14 residues. CDR3 protein: CASSLNPSGDGYTF. The CDR3 DNA is TGTGCCAGCAGTCTAAACCCATCAGGGGATGGCTACACCTTC.